The clone carrying this T cell receptor (beta chain) was detected once. Its antigen is currently unknown. Deletions cut 3 bases from V and 4 bases from J, with 7 bases between. This CDR3 has 12 residues. Germline V gene data show CDR1 as SQVTM and CDR2 as ANQGSEA. These data are taken from a study of CD8 T cells in ankylosing spondylitis. The study, taken as a whole, reports: There was reportedly significant enrichment of clones that were disease-linked in matched ankylosing spondylitis synovial fluid.

The TCR beta libraries were generated through quantitative 5'-RACE incorporating molecular barcodes. TCRdb passed the 5' RACE reads through MiXCR, listing each CDR3 protein once. The table includes roughly 150,000 distinct CDR3 sequences, roughly 10% detected once. This clonotype was sampled from a female donor with ankylosing spondylitis or in good health (not recorded which). The chain has TRBV29-1 and TRBJ2-1, with D unresolved. Specimen: blood, either unsorted or a sorted T cell fraction (not recorded which). The chain's CDR3 is CSVEVRYNEQFF. CDR3 DNA sequence: TGCAGCGTTGAGGTGAGGTACAATGAGCAGTTCTTC.